The source of this T cell receptor (beta chain) is a study of blood T cell repertoires in COVID-19. Repertoires were generated with immunoSEQ multiplex PCR, while TCRdb's copy carries only in-frame clones and drops some. The sample records over 200,000 clones, less than 85% being singletons. The CDR3 is made up of 15 amino acids. The V gene's germline CDR1 is MNHEY and CDR2 SVGAGI. V dropped 6 bases and J dropped 6 bases, with 20 bases sitting between them. This clonotype was sampled from a man aged 60 to 75 who had recovered from COVID-19. J is TRBJ1-2 and V is TRBV6-5, with D possibly being TRBD1 (5 bases). Sequencing input: PBMCs or T cells enriched from blood (not recorded which). The CDR3 sequence: CASRNNRRAPDGYTF. DNA for the CDR3: TGTGCCAGCAGAAACAACAGGAGGGCTCCGGATGGCTACACCTTC.